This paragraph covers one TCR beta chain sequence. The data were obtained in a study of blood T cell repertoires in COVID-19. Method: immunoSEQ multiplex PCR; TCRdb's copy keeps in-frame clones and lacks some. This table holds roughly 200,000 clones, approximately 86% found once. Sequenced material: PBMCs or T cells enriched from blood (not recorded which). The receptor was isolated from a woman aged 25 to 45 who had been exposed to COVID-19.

The CDR3 here is CATSRVQGWAFF. The CDR3 DNA is TGTGCCACCAGCAGAGTACAGGGATGGGCTTTCTTT. This chain connects TRBV15 to TRBJ1-1; possibly TRBD1 for D (6 bases). The germline V gene has CDR1 LNHNV and CDR2 YYDKDF (reference sequence). The CDR3 is 12 residues long. Trimming removed 1 base from V and 11 bases from J, with 11 bases in between. The full variable domain, in which reference TRBV15 and TRBJ1-1 provide the parts outside the CDR3, is DAMVIQNPRYQVTQFGKPVTLSCSQTLNHNVMYWYQQKSSQAPKLLFHYYDKDFNNEADTPDNFQSRRPNTSFCFLDIRSPGLGDTAMYLCATSRVQGWAFFGQGTRLTVV.